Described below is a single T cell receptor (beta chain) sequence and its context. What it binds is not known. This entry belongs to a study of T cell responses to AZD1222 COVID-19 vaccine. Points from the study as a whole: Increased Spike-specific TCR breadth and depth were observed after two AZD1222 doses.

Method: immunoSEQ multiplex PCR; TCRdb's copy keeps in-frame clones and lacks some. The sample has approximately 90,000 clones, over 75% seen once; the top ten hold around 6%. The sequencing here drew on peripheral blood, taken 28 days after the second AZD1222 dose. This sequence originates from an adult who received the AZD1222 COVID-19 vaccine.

The CDR3 nucleotides read TGTGCCACCGCCGGGTCCAAAGAAACCTATAGCAATCAGCCCCAGCATTTT. Protein: CATAGSKETYSNQPQHF. The chain links TRBV15 to TRBJ1-5, with no clear D. The V gene's germline CDR1 is LNHNV and CDR2 YYDKDF (reference sequence). CDR3 length equals 17 residues. V shed 8 bases and J shed 0 bases, with 20 bases lying between them.